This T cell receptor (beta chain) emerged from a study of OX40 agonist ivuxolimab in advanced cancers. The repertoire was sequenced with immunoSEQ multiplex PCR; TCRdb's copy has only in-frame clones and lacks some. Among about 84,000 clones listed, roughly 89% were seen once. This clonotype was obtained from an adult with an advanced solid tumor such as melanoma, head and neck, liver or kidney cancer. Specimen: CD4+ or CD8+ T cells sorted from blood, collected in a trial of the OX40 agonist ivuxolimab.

CDR3 sequence (DNA): TGTGCCAGCAGCTTAGCACCACATTTGGGCATTTACGAGCAGTACTTC. Protein sequence: CASSLAPHLGIYEQYF. The chain has TRBV7-8 and TRBJ2-7; D is undetermined. This CDR3 is 16 amino acids long. Germline CDR1 SGHVS, CDR2 FQNEAQ. V gave up 0 bases and J gave up 4 bases, with 16 bases separating them.